These T cell receptor beta chains were read from a single sample in a study of blood T cell repertoires in COVID-19. TCRdb keeps only in-frame clones here, not all; method: immunoSEQ multiplex PCR. This table holds a few hundred thousand clones, around 85% found once. Sequenced material: PBMCs or T cells enriched from blood (not recorded which). All receptors come from a man aged 35-49 years who had recovered from COVID-19. The CDR3 runs from the conserved cysteine through the conserved F or W.

TRBV28 | CASSIPASGPQREAFF
TRBV3-1/TRBV3-2 | CASSQRLYSKNIQYF
TRBV19 | CASSNKRGRTDTQYF
TRBV6-2/TRBV6-3 | CASSYSPGETQYF
TRBV19 | CASSMIYRGLNEQFF
TRBV12-3/TRBV12-4 | CASSLTGDKQYF
TRBV7-9 | CASSLAGDRAQETQYF
TRBV7-3 | CASSAYTSPHEQFF
TRBV6-4 | CASSERGGGSYEQYF
TRBV27 | CASSFRGSGTEAFF
TRBV4-1 | CASSQESRGIGEKLFF
TRBV7-3 | CASSPGLAANTGELFF
TRBV12-3/TRBV12-4 | CASSSLNYGYTF
TRBV6-5 | CATVLQGAGGTEAFF
TRBV30 | CAWTRGGSPQPQHF
TRBV11-3 | CASSLGESAYNEQFF